This T cell receptor (beta chain) derives from a study of T cells after yellow fever vaccination. This CDR3 has 15 amino acids. The ends lost 6 bases at V and 7 bases at J; junction bases unmatched: 10. Making TCR cDNA involved 5'RACE template switching, which added UMIs and a universal primer site. TCRdb passed the 5' RACE reads through MiXCR, listing each CDR3 protein once. The sample contains over 35,000 distinct CDR3 sequences, just under 6.5% of which appear only once. Many counts were recorded for this clonotype. This receptor was identified in a man aged 25-45 years who received the YFV17D yellow fever vaccine. The sequenced sample was PBMCs, either bulk or a sorted T-cell subset (CD4+, CD8+, memory, or dextramer-sorted; not recorded which), obtained 45 days after the yellow fever booster vaccination. This sequence joins TRBV12-3 or TRBV12-4 and TRBJ2-2, with 8 positions matching TRBD2. CDR3 sequence: CASRERESPGGELFF. As DNA, the CDR3 is TGTGCCAGCAGAGAGCGGGAGTCCCCGGGCGGGGAGCTGTTTTTT.